This TCR beta chain appears in the sequencing data of a study of blood T cell repertoires in COVID-19. Study details: COVID-19 samples, acute and convalescent, were from the United States, Italy and Spain. T cells, B-cell-depleted T cells, or PBMCs supplied cDNA or gDNA.

Seattle patients were enrolled during active infection and followed longitudinally. Unmatched junction bases numbered 13, after V lost 3 bases and J lost 3 bases. The germline gives CDR1 SGHNT, CDR2 YYREEE (reference sequence). The CDR3 consists of 19 residues. In the original processing: Amplification with reference gene primers provided the estimates of nucleated cell counts. Assay: immunoSEQ multiplex PCR; the TCRdb copy retains only in-frame clones and omits some. V and J calls and clone size are as listed in that table; D and trimming were resolved from the DNA. The table includes roughly 75,000 clones, 85% detected once.

Sequenced sample: peripheral blood. This sequence originates from a man in his fifties with COVID-19, enrolled during active disease. The rearrangement links TRBV5-4 to TRBJ2-6; 9 nucleotides agree with TRBD1. This CDR3 is CASSSEPDGTGFGANVLTF. The CDR3 nucleotides read TGTGCCAGCAGCTCCGAGCCAGACGGGACAGGGTTTGGGGCCAACGTCCTGACTTTC.